One sample yielded the 5 T cell receptor beta chains listed below, sequenced in a study of blood T cell repertoires in COVID-19. Method: immunoSEQ multiplex PCR; TCRdb's copy keeps in-frame clones and lacks some. The data show some 240,000 clones, approximately 85% seen once. Source material: PBMCs or T cells enriched from blood (not recorded which). The receptors stem from a woman aged 45 to 65 who had been exposed to COVID-19.

CDR3 amino acids: CASSETGESGELFF. The CDR3 DNA reads TGCGCCAGCAGTGAGACAGGGGAATCCGGGGAGCTGTTTTTT. V is TRBV10-1 and J is TRBJ2-2; TRBD1 matches 7 bases. J was trimmed by 6 bases and V by 2 bases; bases with no gene match: 3. CDR1 and CDR2 from the germline V gene are WNHNN and SYGVQD (reference sequence). The CDR3 has 14 amino acids.

This chain uses TRBV13 with TRBJ2-1; no reliable D call. The germline CDR1 and CDR2 sequences are PRHDT and FYEKMQ (reference sequence). The CDR3 covers 14 residues. V was trimmed by 1 base and J by 5 bases, leaving 9 bases between them. CDR3 amino acids: CASSLEWANNEQFF. The CDR3, as DNA: TGTGCCAGCAGCTTAGAGTGGGCAAACAATGAGCAGTTCTTC.

CDR3 protein: CASSLQGDRSYGYTF. DNA for the CDR3: TGCGCCAGCAGCTTACAGGGGGATAGGAGCTATGGCTACACCTTC. The chain has TRBV5-1 and TRBJ1-2, with 8 bases identical to TRBD1. Germline-derived CDR1 and CDR2 are SGHRS and YFSETQ. With V trimmed by 2 bases and J by 4 bases, 7 bases remained unmatched. The CDR3 runs to 15 residues.

The chain has TRBV7-6 and TRBJ2-3, with a weak D call TRBD1 (7 bases). The CDR3 runs 15 residues. CDR1 and CDR2 from the germline V gene are SGHVS and FNYEAQ. The ends were cut back, 5 bases at V and 2 bases at J, with 14 bases in the middle. CDR3 in amino acids: CASSRTGGDTDTQYF. As DNA, the CDR3 is TGTGCCAGCAGCCGGACAGGAGGGGACACAGATACGCAGTATTTT.

This chain uses TRBV19 with TRBJ2-2; D perhaps matches TRBD2 (5 bases). Between the trimmed V and J ends, which lost 5 bases and 7 bases, there was a span of 17 bases. The CDR3 contains 15 residues. From germline, CDR1 is LNHDA and CDR2 SQIVND (reference sequence). The CDR3 nucleotides are TGTGCCAGTAGTCTGCCCCGGGGAAGTGGCGGGGAGCTGTTTTTT. Its protein product is CASSLPRGSGGELFF. Together with reference TRBV19 and TRBJ2-2, the CDR3 gives the full variable domain: DGGITQSPKYLFRKEGQNVTLSCEQNLNHDAMYWYRQDPGQGLRLIYYSQIVNDFQKGDIAEGYSVSREKKESFPLTVTSAQKNPTAFYLCASSLPRGSGGELFFGEGSRLTVL.